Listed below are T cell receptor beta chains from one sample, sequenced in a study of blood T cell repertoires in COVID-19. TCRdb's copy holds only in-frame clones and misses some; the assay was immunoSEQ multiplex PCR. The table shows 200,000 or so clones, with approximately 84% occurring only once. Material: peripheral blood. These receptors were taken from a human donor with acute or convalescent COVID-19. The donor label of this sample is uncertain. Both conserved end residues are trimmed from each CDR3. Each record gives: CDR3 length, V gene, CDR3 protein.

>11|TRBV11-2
ASSFAQTYEQY
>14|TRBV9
ASSVAASLNTGELF
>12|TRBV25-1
ASSPTGSQETQY
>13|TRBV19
ATKRAFGQSEKLF
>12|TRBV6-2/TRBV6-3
ASSYSGQGYGYT
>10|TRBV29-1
SVVRATGELF
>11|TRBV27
ASSYRGSGELF
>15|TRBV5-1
ASSSGTGGAGTGELF
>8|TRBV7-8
ASKGAEQF
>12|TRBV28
ASSVGSGKETQY
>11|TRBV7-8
ASSLAINQPQH
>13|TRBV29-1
SAANGVATNEKLF
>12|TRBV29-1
SVVLAGIQETQY
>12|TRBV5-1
ASSLRGLGNEQF
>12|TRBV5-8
ASNRLVGTDTQY
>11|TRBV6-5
ASRTGGNTEAF
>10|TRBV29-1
SVKTDQETQY
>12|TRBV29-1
SVEDGAGGYGYT
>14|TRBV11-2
ASSQSSGSQTGELF
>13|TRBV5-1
ASSSVTGGNEKLF
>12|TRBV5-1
ASSPLGQNYEQY
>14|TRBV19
ASSKSASESSYEQY
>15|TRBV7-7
ASSLGPGRRDTGELF
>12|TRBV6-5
ASSYGQGNYGYT
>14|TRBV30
AWSVGGLYSNQPQH
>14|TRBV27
ASIKLAGSWTGELF
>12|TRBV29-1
SVLGTGGYNEQF
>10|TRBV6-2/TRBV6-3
ASSPALNEQF
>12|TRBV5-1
ASSFVREGTEAF
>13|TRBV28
ASSQETARGETQY
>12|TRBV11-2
ASGMGGGYNEQF
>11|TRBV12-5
ASGLHLNTEAF
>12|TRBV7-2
ASSRSGRANIQY
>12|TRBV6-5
ASSYAGQSYEQY
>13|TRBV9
ASSVGGRSNTEAF
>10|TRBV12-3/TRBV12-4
ASSLRGDTQY
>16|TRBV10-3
AISVPQGTSGNYNEQF
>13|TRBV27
ACSPDRGPTGELF
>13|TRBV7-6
ASSFITGNTGELF
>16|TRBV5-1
ASSLEGTSGSFTDTQY
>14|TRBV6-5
ASSYGSTGGRSIQY
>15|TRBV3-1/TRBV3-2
ASSQDLAGGGQETQY
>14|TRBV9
ASSPRGSGRAYEQY
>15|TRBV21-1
ASSKALPTSGPYEQY
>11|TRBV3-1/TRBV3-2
ASSQPNRDGYT
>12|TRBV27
ASSWGQYNSPLH